This T cell receptor beta chain came from a study of T-cell memory formation after mild COVID-19. Using its own MiXCR run on the 5' RACE reads, TCRdb lists one record per CDR3 protein. This table holds 300,000 to 400,000 distinct CDR3 sequences, about a sixth found once. Trimming took 5 bases from V and 7 from J, leaving 14 bases between them. This CDR3 is 13 amino acids long. This chain connects TRBV12-3 or TRBV12-4 to TRBJ1-2; D is possibly TRBD1 (5 bases). The clonotype comes from a man younger than 30 who had mild COVID-19 (a few samples of this study predate the infection). Cell type and time point are not known. Sequences were obtained from PBMCs or a T cell subset sorted from them (not recorded which). CDR3 bases: TGTGCCAGCAGTATTACGGGGCCCGGTGGCTACACCTTC. Translated: CASSITGPGGYTF.